One and the same sample provided the 28 T cell receptor beta chains below, sequenced in a study of cytomegalovirus exposure and HLA in healthy donors. The primer mix had 60 Vbeta and 13 Jbeta primers. Sequencing used immunoSEQ multiplex PCR; TCRdb keeps in-frame clones, though not all of them. The sample holds some 200,000 clones. Sequenced sample: PBMCs. The receptor set was obtained from a man younger than 40 in good health and CMV-seronegative.

This chain joins TRBV10-3 and TRBJ2-1; 9 bases align to TRBD2. Germline V CDR1 and CDR2: ENHRY, SYGVKD. J lost 7 bases, V lost 5 bases, and 9 bases had no gene match. There are 15 residues in the CDR3. For the CDR3, the DNA is TGTGCCATCAGTAGAGAGGCGGGAGGGCAAAATGAGCAGTTCTTC. Its translation: CAISREAGGQNEQFF.

CDR3 bases: TGTGCCAGCAGCGTAAGTAGAGGGCCTCCTAATGAAAAACTGTTTTTT. Translation gives CASSVSRGPPNEKLFF. The rearrangement uses TRBV9 and TRBJ1-4; D remains ambiguous. Germline lookup yields CDR1 SGDLS and CDR2 YYNGEE. V lost 1 base and J lost 3, with 13 bases in between. This CDR3 region has 16 residues.

The rearrangement links TRBV6-6 to TRBJ2-3; 10 bases fit TRBD2. Unmatched junction bases numbered 4, after V lost 4 bases and J lost 0 bases. Germline V lookup: CDR1 MNHNY, CDR2 SVGAGI (reference sequence). The CDR3 consists of 16 residues. The CDR3, as DNA: TGTGCCAGCAGTTCCTTGGGACTAGCGAGCACAGATACGCAGTATTTT. Protein: CASSSLGLASTDTQYF.

The chain recombines TRBV6-1 with TRBJ2-5; TRBD2 matches 8 bases. V lost 8 bases to trimming and J lost 3 bases; unmatched junction nucleotides: 5. The V gene's germline CDR1 is MNHNS and CDR2 SASEGT. The CDR3 extends over 13 amino acids. The CDR3 is CASGFSGKETQYF. CDR3 nucleotide sequence: TGTGCCAGCGGGTTTAGCGGGAAAGAGACCCAGTACTTC.

V gene TRBV7-2 combines with J gene TRBJ1-2; TRBD1 matches 7 bases. The length of the CDR3 is 14 residues. Germline loops: CDR1 SGHTA, CDR2 FQGNSA. Trimming at V came to 3 bases and at J to 2 bases, leaving 3 bases not matched to a gene. CDR3 DNA sequence: TGTGCCAGCAGCTTGGACAGGAGGAACTATGGCTACACCTTC. Translating gives CASSLDRRNYGYTF.

The V and J genes are TRBV28 and TRBJ2-1; TRBD2 matches at 14 bases. Germline loops: CDR1 MDHEN, CDR2 SYDVKM. Trimming at V came to 5 bases and at J to 0 bases, leaving 9 bases not matched to a gene. This CDR3 is built from 19 residues. The CDR3 sequence is CASSPGGLAGASSYNEQFF. CDR3 DNA sequence: TGTGCCAGCAGTCCTGGGGGACTAGCGGGAGCAAGCTCCTACAATGAGCAGTTCTTC.

The chain combines TRBV19 with TRBJ2-1, with D possibly being TRBD2 (6 bases). V dropped 1 base and J dropped 8 bases, with 15 bases sitting between them. The CDR3 is 15 amino acids. Germline V CDR1 and CDR2: LNHDA, SQIVND (reference sequence). The CDR3 region has the DNA TGTGCCAGTAGTATAGTTTCGGGAGAAGGATATGAGCAGTTCTTC. It specifies CASSIVSGEGYEQFF.

CDR3: CASSPRGQTTHRPHEKLFF. The DNA for the CDR3 is TGTGCCAGTAGCCCGAGAGGGCAGACGACCCATCGGCCCCATGAAAAACTGTTTTTT. The gene calls are TRBV19 and TRBJ1-4; D is unresolved. CDR3 length equals 19 residues. Per germline, CDR1 LNHDA and CDR2 SQIVND (reference sequence). V shed 6 bases and J shed 6 bases, with 29 bases lying between them. The complete variable domain, with remaining parts taken from reference TRBV19 and TRBJ1-4, reads DGGITQSPKYLFRKEGQNVTLSCEQNLNHDAMYWYRQDPGQGLRLIYYSQIVNDFQKGDIAEGYSVSREKKESFPLTVTSAQKNPTAFYLCASSPRGQTTHRPHEKLFFGSGTQLSVL.

Here the CDR3 DNA reads TGTGCCAGCAGATCTGGCCTAGCGGGCTCGGTATTCACAGATACGCAGTATTTT. Translation: CASRSGLAGSVFTDTQYF. The rearrangement uses TRBV5-4 and TRBJ2-3; TRBD2 agrees at 8 bases. This CDR3 spans 18 amino acids. The ends lost 5 bases at V and 2 bases at J; junction bases unmatched: 16. Germline CDR1 SGHNT, CDR2 YYREEE (reference sequence).

The V gene is TRBV6-5, the J gene TRBJ2-1, with TRBD2 matching over 10 bases. CDR3 size: 16 residues. Germline V lookup: CDR1 MNHEY, CDR2 SVGAGI. Germline trimming cut 2 bases from V and 5 bases from J; bases unmatched to any gene: 6. CDR3: CASSYLPTSGDNEQFF. Here the CDR3 DNA reads TGTGCCAGCAGTTACCTCCCCACTAGCGGGGACAATGAGCAGTTCTTC.

J is TRBJ1-5 and V is TRBV11-2; TRBD1 might be the D (5 bases). V lost 1 base and J lost 2, with 15 bases in between. The germline gives CDR1 SGHAT, CDR2 FQNNGV. The length of the CDR3 is 17 residues. The CDR3 spells CASSLAKMEGGNQPQHF. The CDR3 DNA follows: TGTGCCAGCAGCTTAGCCAAAATGGAAGGGGGCAATCAGCCCCAGCATTTT.

This chain connects TRBV19 to TRBJ1-6; D call uncertain. V was shortened by 0 bases and J by 8 bases, with 8 bases between the two germline ends. Germline V gene data show CDR1 as LNHDA and CDR2 as SQIVND (reference sequence). The CDR3 is made up of 14 amino acids. CDR3 protein: CASSIDPGDSPLHF. CDR3 DNA sequence: TGTGCCAGTAGTATAGATCCGGGAGATTCACCCCTCCACTTT.

The chain joins TRBV5-1 to TRBJ2-1, with 14 bases aligning to TRBD2. The CDR3 has 16 amino acids. Germline V gene lookup returns CDR1 SGHRS and CDR2 YFSETQ. The ends lost 0 bases at V and 6 bases at J; junction bases unmatched: 2. In DNA, the CDR3 is TGCGCCAGCAGCTTGGCGACTAGCGGGGGGGTCAATGAGCAGTTCTTC. This sequence encodes CASSLATSGGVNEQFF.

The chain employs TRBV15 and TRBJ1-4; 7 nucleotides line up with TRBD1. The CDR3 spans 13 residues. V gave up 11 bases and J gave up 5 bases; unmatched junction bases: 8. Per germline, CDR1 LNHNV and CDR2 YYDKDF (reference sequence). CDR3 nucleotides: TGTGCCTCGGGACAGCCTTTCAATGAAAAACTGTTTTTT. Amino acid sequence: CASGQPFNEKLFF.

The chain uses TRBV7-9 and TRBJ1-2; 8 positions match TRBD1. Trimming at V came to 5 bases and at J to 0 bases, leaving 5 bases not matched to a gene. Germline CDR1 reads SEHNR; CDR2 reads FQNEAQ (reference sequence). This CDR3 region has 15 residues. CDR3 DNA sequence: TGTGCCAGCAGCCCGGACAGGGAATCTAACTATGGCTACACCTTC. Translated: CASSPDRESNYGYTF.

The chain carries TRBV10-2 and TRBJ1-1; 7 bases align to TRBD1. This CDR3 contains 13 residues. Per germline, CDR1 WSHSY and CDR2 SAAADI. Losses at the gene ends were 10 bases for V and 0 bases for J; bases not matched to a gene: 5. CDR3 DNA: TGCGCCACCCTGACAGGGATGAACACTGAAGCTTTCTTT. Translated: CATLTGMNTEAFF.

J is TRBJ2-7 and V is TRBV7-2; TRBD2 aligns across 10 bases. The CDR3 contains 17 residues. The germline V gene has CDR1 SGHTA and CDR2 FQGNSA. J gave up 6 bases and V 6 bases, and 17 bases lay outside the gene matches. CDR3 sequence (DNA): TGTGCCAGCAGAGGGAGTGGGGCGGGCCTAGCGGGAGCCGAGCAGTACTTC. This gives the protein CASRGSGAGLAGAEQYF.

This chain connects TRBV18 to TRBJ2-3; TRBD2 might be the D (5 bases). The CDR3 is 14 amino acids. Germline V CDR1 and CDR2: KGHSH, LQKENI. V gave up 1 base and J gave up 6 bases, with 11 bases separating them. Written as DNA, the CDR3 is TGTGCCAGCTCACCACGCTCTAGCCGGGATACGCAGTATTTT. Translating gives CASSPRSSRDTQYF.

Comments on this clone: One junction end disagrees with the germline gene, perhaps due to a read error. The rearrangement joins TRBV5-6 to TRBJ2-5, with D perhaps TRBD1 (6 bases). Germline CDR1 is SGHDT and CDR2 is YYEEEE. The CDR3 totals 13 residues. This CDR3 is CAGSLRGQETQYF. The CDR3 DNA reads as TGTGCCGGCAGCTTGAGGGGGCAAGAGACCCAGTACTTC.

The V gene is TRBV5-1, the J gene TRBJ1-1, with TRBD1 identical over 9 bases. Losses at the gene ends were 4 bases for V and 1 base for J; bases not matched to a gene: 5. CDR3 length equals 15 residues. CDR1 SGHRS and CDR2 YFSETQ come from the germline V gene. CDR3 sequence (DNA): TGCGCCAGCAGCCCGGGGGACAGGGCGAACACTGAAGCTTTCTTT. Its translation is CASSPGDRANTEAFF.

The chain is built from TRBV19 and TRBJ1-5, with 7 bases aligning to TRBD1. Per germline, CDR1 LNHDA and CDR2 SQIVND (reference sequence). The V and J ends lost 3 bases and 4 bases, in that order; junction bases with no gene match: 9. The CDR3 loop spans 16 amino acids. CDR3 amino acids: CASSMDGTGVNQPQHF. CDR3 DNA sequence: TGTGCCAGTAGTATGGACGGCACAGGGGTGAATCAGCCCCAGCATTTT.

This chain uses TRBV6-5 with TRBJ1-1; 7 nucleotides align to TRBD1. CDR1 and CDR2 from the germline V gene are MNHEY and SVGAGI. The CDR3 contains 15 residues. Trimming removed 6 bases from V and 2 bases from J; junction bases left unmatched: 9. The CDR3 DNA reads as TGTGCCAGCAGGGCAAGACAGGGTGGAAACACTGAAGCTTTCTTT. This translates into CASRARQGGNTEAFF.

The rearrangement links TRBV27 to TRBJ2-2; 12 positions agree with TRBD2. This CDR3 contains 17 residues. Trimming removed 2 bases from V and 6 bases from J; junction bases left unmatched: 7. The germline gives CDR1 MNHEY, CDR2 SMNVEV (reference sequence). In nucleotides, the CDR3 is TGTGCCAGCAGTTTAGCTGCTAGCGGGAGGGCCCCCGGGGAGCTGTTTTTT. Translated, it gives CASSLAASGRAPGELFF.

The chain is built from TRBV10-3 and TRBJ2-6; the D is unclear. V was cut by 2 bases and J by 4 bases, with 15 bases left in between. There are 17 residues in the CDR3. Germline CDR1 reads ENHRY; CDR2 reads SYGVKD. The CDR3 DNA reads as TGTGCCATCAGTGAGGCTCTTGCTACCCCCGGGGCCAACGTCCTGACTTTC. Protein: CAISEALATPGANVLTF.

J is TRBJ2-3 and V is TRBV11-2; possible D gene TRBD1, 6 bases. This CDR3 spans 16 amino acids. The germline gives CDR1 SGHAT, CDR2 FQNNGV. Trimming stripped 5 bases from V and 3 bases from J, with 18 bases between. CDR3 in amino acids: CASSNYATGRTDTQYF. In DNA form, the CDR3 reads TGTGCCAGCAGCAATTACGCCACAGGGCGGACAGATACGCAGTATTTT.

This chain links TRBV27 with TRBJ2-7; D is perhaps TRBD1 (5 bases). Deletions cut 6 bases from V and 2 bases from J, with 14 bases between. CDR3 length: 14 residues. The germline CDR1 and CDR2 sequences are MNHEY and SMNVEV (reference sequence). Here the CDR3 DNA reads TGTGCCAGCAGAAAAGCCGACAGCACCTACGAGCAGTACTTC. It yields the protein CASRKADSTYEQYF.

The chain links TRBV19 to TRBJ2-2; 9 bases map to TRBD2. This CDR3 comprises 17 residues. Germline V gene lookup returns CDR1 LNHDA and CDR2 SQIVND (reference sequence). The J segment lost 4 bases and the V segment lost 6 bases, leaving 12 bases of the junction unmatched. The chain's CDR3 is CASSLTSGPWVTGELFF. The CDR3 bases are TGTGCCAGTAGCCTGACTAGCGGTCCATGGGTCACCGGGGAGCTGTTTTTT.

The chain employs TRBV6-1 and TRBJ1-1; possible D gene TRBD1, 5 bases. From germline, CDR1 is MNHNS and CDR2 SASEGT. This CDR3 has 14 residues. V lost 5 bases, J lost 1 base, and 11 bases lay in between. CDR3 DNA sequence: TGTGCCAGCAGTAAGGGGTTGAGGAACACTGAAGCTTTCTTT. Amino acids: CASSKGLRNTEAFF.